The 18 T cell receptor beta chains in this list originate from one sample, sequenced in a study of cytomegalovirus exposure and HLA in healthy donors. Data came from immunoSEQ multiplex PCR; TCRdb stores just in-frame clones and leaves some out. Counted here are about 190,000 clones, about four fifths occurring once; the ten biggest clones make up 2.5% to 3%. The sample taken for sequencing was PBMCs. The receptors shown here come from a woman aged 18 to 35 in good health and CMV-seropositive.

The chain combines TRBV5-4 with TRBJ2-5; 9 nucleotides align to TRBD2. Germline V CDR1 and CDR2: SGHNT, YYREEE (reference sequence). The CDR3 is 16 amino acids. The J segment lost 4 bases and the V segment lost 4 bases, leaving 11 bases of the junction unmatched. CDR3 sequence: CASSPVAGGGLETQYF. The CDR3 region has the DNA TGTGCCAGCAGCCCGGTGGCGGGGGGGGGCCTAGAGACCCAGTACTTC.

The chain combines TRBV4-1 with TRBJ2-4, with 10 bases that match TRBD2. From germline, CDR1 is MGHRA and CDR2 YSYEKL. The J segment lost 3 bases and the V segment lost 0 bases, leaving 11 bases of the junction unmatched. The CDR3 extends over 19 amino acids. The CDR3 reads CASSQESSGGAGSKNIQYF. CDR3 nucleotides: TGCGCCAGCAGCCAAGAGTCCAGCGGGGGGGCCGGGAGCAAAAACATTCAGTACTTC.

V and J are TRBV5-8 and TRBJ2-7; tentative D call: TRBD2 (5 bases). Germline V gene lookup returns CDR1 SGHTS and CDR2 YDEGEE. The CDR3 has 13 amino acids. V was clipped by 4 bases and J by 3 bases, with 11 bases between them. Written as DNA, the CDR3 is TGTGCCAGCAGCCGGCGGGCGGACTACGAGCAGTACTTC. Amino acid sequence: CASSRRADYEQYF.

This clone was picked up one time. The chain recombines TRBV18 with TRBJ2-6; tentatively, D is TRBD1 (6 bases). This CDR3 contains 17 residues. Germline lookup yields CDR1 KGHSH and CDR2 LQKENI. With 4 bases removed from V and 0 bases from J, the gap between germline ends came to 13 bases. For the CDR3, the DNA is TGTGCCAGCTCACTGGGGGCCGCCAGCTCTGGGGCCAACGTCCTGACTTTC. It encodes CASSLGAASSGANVLTF.

This clone was found a few times. CDR3 loop: CASSPGQRNSPLHF. Here the CDR3 DNA reads TGTGCCAGCTCTCCGGGACAGAGGAATTCACCCCTCCACTTT. This chain links TRBV18 with TRBJ1-6; 7 positions match TRBD1. V lost 6 bases and J lost 7; bases outside the gene matches: 6. Germline V CDR1 and CDR2: KGHSH, LQKENI. This CDR3 is built from 14 residues.

The V call is TRBV2, the J call TRBJ1-2, with D perhaps TRBD1 (5 bases). This CDR3 spans 14 amino acids. Trimming took 7 bases from V and 3 from J, leaving 15 bases between them. Per the germline V gene, CDR1 is SNHLY and CDR2 is FYNNEI. The DNA of the CDR3 is TGTGCCAGCAAGGGAAGGGGTGATTACTATGGCTACACCTTC. It specifies CASKGRGDYYGYTF.

This CDR3 is CASSLGQANTEAFF. As DNA, the CDR3 is TGTGCCAGCAGCTTGGGACAGGCGAACACTGAAGCTTTCTTT. The rearrangement links TRBV5-4 to TRBJ1-1; TRBD1 might be the D (6 bases). Germline V CDR1 and CDR2: SGHNT, YYREEE (reference sequence). With 0 bases removed from V and 1 base from J, the gap between germline ends came to 7 bases. CDR3 length: 14 residues.

The chain links TRBV9 to TRBJ1-5; 7 bases align to TRBD1. V shed 8 bases and J 4 bases; nucleotides not matched to a gene: 15. There are 16 residues in the CDR3. Germline assignment: CDR1 SGDLS and CDR2 YYNGEE. The CDR3 DNA follows: TGTGCCAGGCGCCAAGTGGGGGACAGTCAAAATCAGCCCCAGCATTTT. It yields the protein CARRQVGDSQNQPQHF.

The V gene is TRBV5-8, the J gene TRBJ2-2; possibly TRBD2 for D (6 bases). Per the germline V gene, CDR1 is SGHTS and CDR2 is YDEGEE. The CDR3 contains 14 residues. Trimming cost V 0 bases and J 7 bases, with 10 bases left between them. CDR3 amino acids: CASSLGGGNGELFF. The CDR3 coding sequence is TGTGCCAGCAGCTTGGGTGGGGGGAACGGGGAGCTGTTTTTT.

This rearrangement joins TRBV5-1 to TRBJ2-1, with TRBD2 matching 9 bases. Trimming cost V 4 bases and J 4 bases; bases outside gene matches: 6. This CDR3 is 15 amino acids long. Germline V CDR1 and CDR2: SGHRS, YFSETQ. CDR3 sequence reads: CASSVSGGVYNEQFF. DNA for the CDR3: TGCGCCAGCAGCGTTAGCGGGGGCGTATACAATGAGCAGTTCTTC.

This clone appeared a few times. V gene TRBV9 combines with J gene TRBJ2-7; 8 bases are a match to TRBD2. The V gene end was trimmed by 0 bases and the J gene end by 0 bases; junction bases not matched to a gene: 2. This CDR3 region has 15 residues. Looked up from germline, CDR1 is SGDLS and CDR2 is YYNGEE. The CDR3 loop is CASSVGSGGSYEQYF. CDR3 nucleotides: TGTGCCAGCAGCGTAGGAAGCGGGGGCTCCTACGAGCAGTACTTC. Based on the CDR3 plus reference TRBV9 and TRBJ2-7, the full variable domain is DSGVTQTPKHLITATGQRVTLRCSPRSGDLSVYWYQQSLDQGLQFLIQYYNGEERAKGNILERFSAQQFPDLHSELNLSSLELGDSALYFCASSVGSGGSYEQYFGPGTRLTVT.

This clone was picked up many times. The rearrangement links TRBV6-1 to TRBJ2-7, with D possibly matching TRBD1 (5 bases). V was cut by 10 bases and J by 2 bases, with 18 bases left in between. This CDR3 has 14 residues. Germline V gene sequence: CDR1 MNHNS, CDR2 SASEGT. This CDR3 is CATGRQTDTYEQYF. In DNA form, the CDR3 reads TGTGCCACAGGAAGACAGACTGATACCTACGAGCAGTACTTC.

The chain uses TRBV6-1 and TRBJ2-2; 10 bases align to TRBD1. Germline assignment: CDR1 MNHNS and CDR2 SASEGT. This CDR3 has 16 residues. The V gene end was trimmed by 0 bases and the J gene end by 8 bases; junction bases not matched to a gene: 6. The CDR3 sequence: CASSEAEGQGSGELFF. CDR3 in DNA: TGTGCCAGCAGTGAAGCGGAGGGACAGGGGTCGGGGGAGCTGTTTTTT.

The genes are TRBV2 and TRBJ2-4; 9 nucleotides match TRBD2. CDR3 length: 15 amino acids. Germline CDR1 is SNHLY and CDR2 is FYNNEI. The ends lost 4 bases at V and 3 bases at J; junction bases unmatched: 4. The CDR3 sequence is CASSGGGGVKNIQYF. The CDR3, as DNA: TGTGCCAGCAGTGGCGGCGGGGGGGTCAAAAACATTCAGTACTTC.

This clone was seen only once. The chain joins TRBV4-1 to TRBJ2-1; the D is unclear. Trimming shortened V by 4 bases and J by 7 bases, and 8 bases separated the two germline ends. The germline V gene has CDR1 MGHRA and CDR2 YSYEKL. This CDR3 region has 12 residues. This CDR3 reads CASSPSGNEQFF. CDR3 DNA sequence: TGCGCCAGCAGCCCTTCAGGAAATGAGCAGTTCTTC.

Note on this clone: Distinct nucleotide sequences in the sample also encode this CDR3. The chain uses TRBV25-1 and TRBJ2-7, with D unresolved. V was clipped by 5 bases and J by 4 bases, with 6 bases between them. The length of the CDR3 is 11 residues. Germline V gives CDR1 MGHDK, CDR2 SYGVNS. The CDR3 region has the DNA TGTGCCAGCAGTAACAGTTACGAGCAGTACTTC. Translated, it gives CASSNSYEQYF.

A few counts support this clone. This chain links TRBV6-1 with TRBJ1-6; 7 positions agree with TRBD1. Germline V gene lookup returns CDR1 MNHNS and CDR2 SASEGT. The CDR3 is made up of 19 amino acids. V dropped 4 bases and J dropped 0; count of bases not matched to a gene: 12. CDR3 loop: CASSAPPTGKSSYNSPLHF. CDR3 in DNA: TGTGCCAGCAGTGCCCCCCCGACAGGGAAGAGCTCCTATAATTCACCCCTCCACTTT.

The CDR3 reads CASSSRVSTEAFF. CDR3 DNA: TGTGCCAGCAGCTCCAGGGTTAGCACTGAAGCTTTCTTT. The J gene is TRBJ1-1, the V gene TRBV7-8, with D maybe TRBD1 (5 bases). The CDR3 contains 13 residues. Germline V gene data show CDR1 as SGHVS and CDR2 as FQNEAQ. V shed 4 bases and J shed 4 bases, with 10 bases lying between them. Drawing the rest from reference TRBV7-8 and TRBJ1-1, the complete variable domain is GAGVSQSPRYKVAKRGQDVALRCDPISGHVSLFWYQQALGQGPEFLTYFQNEAQLDKSGLPSDRFFAERPEGSVSTLKIQRTQQEDSAVYLCASSSRVSTEAFFGQGTRLTVV.